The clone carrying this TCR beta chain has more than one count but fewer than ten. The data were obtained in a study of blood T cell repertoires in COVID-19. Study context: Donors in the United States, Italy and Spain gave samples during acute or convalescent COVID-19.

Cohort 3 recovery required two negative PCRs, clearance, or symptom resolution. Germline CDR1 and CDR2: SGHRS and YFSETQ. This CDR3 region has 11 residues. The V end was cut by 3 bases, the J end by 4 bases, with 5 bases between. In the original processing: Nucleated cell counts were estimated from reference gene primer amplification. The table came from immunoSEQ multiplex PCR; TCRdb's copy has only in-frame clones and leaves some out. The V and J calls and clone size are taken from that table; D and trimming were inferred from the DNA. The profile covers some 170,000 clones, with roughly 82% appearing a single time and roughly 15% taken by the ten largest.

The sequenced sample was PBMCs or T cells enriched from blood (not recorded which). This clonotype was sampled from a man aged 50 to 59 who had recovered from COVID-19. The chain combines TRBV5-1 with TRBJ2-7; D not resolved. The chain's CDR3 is CASSSQYEQYF. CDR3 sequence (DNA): TGCGCCAGCAGCTCCCAATACGAGCAGTACTTC.